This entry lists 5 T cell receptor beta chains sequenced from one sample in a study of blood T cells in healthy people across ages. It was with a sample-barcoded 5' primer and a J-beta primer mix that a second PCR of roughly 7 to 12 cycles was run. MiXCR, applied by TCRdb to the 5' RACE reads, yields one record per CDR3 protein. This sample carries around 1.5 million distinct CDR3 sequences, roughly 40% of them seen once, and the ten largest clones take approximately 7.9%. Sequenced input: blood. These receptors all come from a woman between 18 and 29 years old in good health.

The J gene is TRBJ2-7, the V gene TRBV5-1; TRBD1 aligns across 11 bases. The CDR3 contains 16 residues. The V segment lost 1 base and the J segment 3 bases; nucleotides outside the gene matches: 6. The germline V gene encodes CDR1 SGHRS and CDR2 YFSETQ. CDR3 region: CASSLNTGTGGYEQYF. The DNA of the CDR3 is TGCGCCAGCAGCTTGAACACCGGGACAGGGGGCTACGAGCAGTACTTC.

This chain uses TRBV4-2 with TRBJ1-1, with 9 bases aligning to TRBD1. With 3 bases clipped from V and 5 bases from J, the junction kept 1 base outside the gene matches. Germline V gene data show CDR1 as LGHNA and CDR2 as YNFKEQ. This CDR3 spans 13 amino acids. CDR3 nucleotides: TGTGCCAGCAGCCACGGGACAGGGACTGAAGCTTTCTTT. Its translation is CASSHGTGTEAFF.

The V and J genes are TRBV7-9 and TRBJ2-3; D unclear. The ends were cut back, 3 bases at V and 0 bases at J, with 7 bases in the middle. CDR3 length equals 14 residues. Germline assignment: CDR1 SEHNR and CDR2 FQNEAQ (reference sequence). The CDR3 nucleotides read TGTGCCAGCAGCTTTTCTGCTAGCACAGATACGCAGTATTTT. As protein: CASSFSASTDTQYF.

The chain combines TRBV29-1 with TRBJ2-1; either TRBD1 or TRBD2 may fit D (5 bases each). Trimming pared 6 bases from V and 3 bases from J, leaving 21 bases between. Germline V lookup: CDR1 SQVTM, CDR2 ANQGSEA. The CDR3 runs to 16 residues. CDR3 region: CSVELGEYFLYNEQFF. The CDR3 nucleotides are TGCAGCGTGGAGTTGGGGGAGTATTTTCTCTACAATGAGCAGTTCTTC.

As DNA, the CDR3 is TGCGCCAGCAGTGAGTCGGGTAGCTCCAGGCTACGAGTGTACAGCACAGATACGCAGTATTTT. Its translation: CASSESGSSRLRVYSTDTQYF. The gene calls are TRBV10-2 and TRBJ2-3; D unresolved. V lost 0 bases, J lost 0 bases, and 25 bases lay in between. This CDR3 region has 21 residues. CDR1 and CDR2 from the germline V gene are WSHSY and SAAADI.